These 2 T cell receptor beta chains originate from one sample sequenced in a study of T cells in Graves' hyperthyroidism and ophthalmopathy. RNA transcripts yielded amplified TCR beta CDR3 regions. HTBI primers were used for first-round RT-PCR of the TCR CDR3. TCRdb passed the multiplex PCR reads through MiXCR, listing each CDR3 protein once. There are roughly 290,000 distinct CDR3 sequences in the sample; over 15% occur only once, and roughly 53% lies in the top ten. Sample: blood. The receptor source for this set is a woman aged 55-70 years with Graves' ophthalmopathy.

V is TRBV25-1 and J is TRBJ1-2; 9 bases agree with TRBD1. The germline gives CDR1 MGHDK, CDR2 SYGVNS. The V gene end was trimmed by 2 bases and the J gene end by 5 bases; junction bases not matched to a gene: 18. This CDR3 spans 19 amino acids. CDR3 nucleotides: TGTGCCAGCAGTGAAATGTATTGGGACAGGGACCTCCTGCTATATGGCTACACCTTC. This gives the protein CASSEMYWDRDLLLYGYTF.

The genes are TRBV29-1 and TRBJ1-2, with 7 bases lining up with TRBD1. Germline CDR1 reads SQVTM; CDR2 reads ANQGSEA. V lost 6 bases, J lost 4 bases, and 11 bases stayed unmatched. The CDR3 is made up of 14 amino acids. CDR3 sequence reads: CSVQQGLSGYGYTF. The CDR3 bases are TGCAGCGTCCAACAGGGGCTCTCGGGCTATGGCTACACCTTC.